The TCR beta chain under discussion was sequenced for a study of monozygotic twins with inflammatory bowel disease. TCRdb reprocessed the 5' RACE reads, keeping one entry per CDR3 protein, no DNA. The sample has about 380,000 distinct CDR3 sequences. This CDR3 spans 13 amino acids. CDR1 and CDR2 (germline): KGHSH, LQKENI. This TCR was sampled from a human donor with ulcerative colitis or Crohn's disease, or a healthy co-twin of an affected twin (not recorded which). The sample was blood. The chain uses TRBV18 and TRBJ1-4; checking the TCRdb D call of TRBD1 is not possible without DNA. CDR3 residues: CASSTGVNEKLFF.